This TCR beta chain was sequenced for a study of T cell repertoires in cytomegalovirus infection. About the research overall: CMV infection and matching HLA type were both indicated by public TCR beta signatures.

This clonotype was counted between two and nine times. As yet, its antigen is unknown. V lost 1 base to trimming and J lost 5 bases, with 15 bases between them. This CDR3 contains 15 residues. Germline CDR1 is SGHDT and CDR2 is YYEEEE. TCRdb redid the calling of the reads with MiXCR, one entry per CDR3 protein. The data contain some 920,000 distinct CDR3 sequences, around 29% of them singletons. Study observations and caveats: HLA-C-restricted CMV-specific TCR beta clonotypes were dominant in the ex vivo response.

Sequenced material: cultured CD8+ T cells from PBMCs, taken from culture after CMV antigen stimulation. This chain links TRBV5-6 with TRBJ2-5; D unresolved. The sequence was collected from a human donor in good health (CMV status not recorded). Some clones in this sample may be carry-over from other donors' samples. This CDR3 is CASSLHDWLLETQYF. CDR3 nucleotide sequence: TGTGCCAGCAGCTTGCATGACTGGTTACTTGAGACCCAGTACTTC.